This TCR beta chain was profiled in a study of radiation and T cells in renal cell carcinoma. Per the germline V gene, CDR1 is LNHNV and CDR2 is YYDKDF (reference sequence). The length of the CDR3 is 16 residues. Trimming removed 1 base at V and 8 bases at J, with 17 bases between. Time point given: blood 4 weeks post-SBRT, at nephrectomy. Treatment reported: 15 Gy SBRT to primary tumor, nephrectomy 4 weeks later. Assay used: immunoSEQ multiplex PCR; TCRdb lists only in-frame clones, some missing. Of roughly 160,000 clones listed, about 88% are singletons. This sample comprised blood, obtained from a patient whose treatment included radiotherapy and nephrectomy. This receptor was taken from a woman aged 45 to 65 with renal cell carcinoma. The V and J genes are TRBV15 and TRBJ1-4; a possible D gene is TRBD1 (6 bases). In nucleotides, the CDR3 is TGTGCCACCAGCAGAGGGTGGACACAGGGAGGCGAAAAACTGTTTTTT. This sequence encodes CATSRGWTQGGEKLFF.